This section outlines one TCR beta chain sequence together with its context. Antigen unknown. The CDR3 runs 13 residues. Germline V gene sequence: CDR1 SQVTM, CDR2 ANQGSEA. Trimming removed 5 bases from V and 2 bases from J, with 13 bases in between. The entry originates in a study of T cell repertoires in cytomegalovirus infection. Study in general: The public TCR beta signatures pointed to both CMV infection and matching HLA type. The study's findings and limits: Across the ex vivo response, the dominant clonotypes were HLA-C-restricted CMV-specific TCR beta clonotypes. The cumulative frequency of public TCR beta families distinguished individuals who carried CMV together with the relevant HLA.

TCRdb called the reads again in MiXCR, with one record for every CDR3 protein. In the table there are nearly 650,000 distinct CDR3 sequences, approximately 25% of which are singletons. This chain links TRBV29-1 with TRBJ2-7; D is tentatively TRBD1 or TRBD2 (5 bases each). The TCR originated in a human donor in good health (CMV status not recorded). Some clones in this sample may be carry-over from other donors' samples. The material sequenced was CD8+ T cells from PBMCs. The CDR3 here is CSVLAGSTYEQYF. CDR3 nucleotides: TGCAGCGTTCTGGCAGGGAGTACCTACGAGCAGTACTTC.